The text below deals with one T cell receptor (beta chain). Its antigen is undetermined. TCRdb's table, derived via immunoSEQ multiplex PCR, lists solely in-frame clones and lacks some. This sample yields about 20,000 clones, of which around 82% are seen a single time; 30% to 35% belongs to the top ten. Systemic immunosuppression or a history of autoimmune disease excluded patients. Germline CDR1 and CDR2: SGHDN and FVKESK. Trimming removed 4 bases at V and 3 bases at J, with 14 bases between. The CDR3 sequence is 15 residues long. This specimen belongs to a study of OX40 agonist ivuxolimab in advanced cancers. Notes on the study in general: On average, a greater number of expanded clones characterised CD8+ T cells relative to CD4+.

This sample comprised CD4+ or CD8+ T cells sorted from blood, obtained in a trial of the OX40 agonist ivuxolimab. The chain carries TRBV14 and TRBJ2-3; D possibly corresponds to TRBD2 (6 bases). The TCR sequence derives from an adult with an advanced solid tumor such as melanoma, head and neck, liver or kidney cancer. The CDR3 reads CASSLAEMGTDTQYF. DNA for the CDR3: TGTGCCAGCAGCCTAGCGGAGATGGGGACAGATACGCAGTATTTT.